Below, one TCR beta chain is given with its context. This record belongs to a study of blood T cell repertoires in COVID-19. Per the germline V gene, CDR1 is SGDLS and CDR2 is YYNGEE. This CDR3 has 12 amino acids. The germline V and J ends were trimmed by 3 bases and 9 bases, with 11 bases remaining between them. Study processing details: The assay estimated nucleated cells by amplifying reference gene primers. Some clones are missing from TCRdb's copy, which holds only in-frame ones; the method was immunoSEQ multiplex PCR. The V and J calls and the clone size are those of that table, but D and trimming were determined from the DNA. This table has fewer than 200,000 clones, 75% to 90% appearing once.

The sample was peripheral blood. The TCR originated in a woman in her fifties or sixties with acute or convalescent COVID-19. The chain recombines TRBV9 with TRBJ2-3, with D unresolved. CDR3 sequence: CASSGLTITQYF. In nucleotides, the CDR3 is TGTGCCAGCAGCGGACTCACCATAACGCAGTATTTT.